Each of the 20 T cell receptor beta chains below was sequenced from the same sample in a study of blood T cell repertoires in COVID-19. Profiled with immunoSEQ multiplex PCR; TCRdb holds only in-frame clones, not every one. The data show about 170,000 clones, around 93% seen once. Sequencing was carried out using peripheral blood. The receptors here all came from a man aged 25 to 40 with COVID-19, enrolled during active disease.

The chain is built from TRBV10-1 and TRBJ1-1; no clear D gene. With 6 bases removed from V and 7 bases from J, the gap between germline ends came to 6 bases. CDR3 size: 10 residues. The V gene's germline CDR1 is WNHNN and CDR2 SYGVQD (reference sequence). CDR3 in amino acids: CASSSSEAFF. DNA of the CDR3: TGCGCCAGCAGCTCCAGTGAAGCTTTCTTT.

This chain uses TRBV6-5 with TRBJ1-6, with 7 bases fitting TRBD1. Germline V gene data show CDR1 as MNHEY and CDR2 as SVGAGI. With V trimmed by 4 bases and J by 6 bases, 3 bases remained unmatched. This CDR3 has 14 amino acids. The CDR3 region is CASSFGQVNSPLHF. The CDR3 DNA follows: TGTGCCAGCAGTTTCGGACAGGTTAATTCACCCCTCCACTTT.

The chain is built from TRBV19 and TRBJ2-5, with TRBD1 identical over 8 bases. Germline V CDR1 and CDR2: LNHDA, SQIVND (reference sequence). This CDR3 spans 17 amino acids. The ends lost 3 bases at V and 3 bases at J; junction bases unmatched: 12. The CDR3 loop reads CASSIRRDRYTKETQYF. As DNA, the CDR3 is TGTGCCAGTAGTATTCGTCGGGACAGGTATACGAAAGAGACCCAGTACTTC.

The CDR3 coding sequence is TGTGCCAGCAGCTTCAGTGGCAATCAGCCCCAGCATTTT. This translates into CASSFSGNQPQHF. The chain has TRBV5-5 and TRBJ1-5; D is uncertain. The CDR3 is 13 residues long. V lost 2 bases, J lost 2 bases, and 5 bases lay in between. The germline CDR1 and CDR2 sequences are SGHKS and YYEKEE (reference sequence).

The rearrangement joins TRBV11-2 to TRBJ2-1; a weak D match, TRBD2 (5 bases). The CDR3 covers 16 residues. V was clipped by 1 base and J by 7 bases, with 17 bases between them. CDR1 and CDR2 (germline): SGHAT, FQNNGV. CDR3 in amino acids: CASSLAERSLRNEQFF. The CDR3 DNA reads TGTGCCAGCAGCTTAGCGGAGCGGTCCCTACGGAATGAGCAGTTCTTC.

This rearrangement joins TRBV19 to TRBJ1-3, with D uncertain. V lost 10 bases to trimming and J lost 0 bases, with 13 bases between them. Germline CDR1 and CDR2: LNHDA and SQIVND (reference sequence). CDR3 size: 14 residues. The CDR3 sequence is CATARGNSGNTIYF. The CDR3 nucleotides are TGTGCCACCGCTCGGGGTAACTCTGGAAACACCATATATTTT.

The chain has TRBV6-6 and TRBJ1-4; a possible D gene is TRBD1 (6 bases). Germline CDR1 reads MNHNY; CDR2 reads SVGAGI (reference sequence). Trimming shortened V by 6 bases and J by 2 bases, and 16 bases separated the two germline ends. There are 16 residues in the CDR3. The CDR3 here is CASRSVGGATNEKLFF. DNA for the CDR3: TGTGCCAGCAGGTCCGTGGGGGGGGCCACTAATGAAAAACTGTTTTTT.

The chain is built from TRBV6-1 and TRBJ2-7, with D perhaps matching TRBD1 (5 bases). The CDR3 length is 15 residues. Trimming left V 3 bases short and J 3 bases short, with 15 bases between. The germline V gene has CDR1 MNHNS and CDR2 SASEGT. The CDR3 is CASSESGREVYEQYF. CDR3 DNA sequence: TGTGCCAGCAGTGAGTCGGGCAGGGAAGTCTACGAGCAGTACTTC.

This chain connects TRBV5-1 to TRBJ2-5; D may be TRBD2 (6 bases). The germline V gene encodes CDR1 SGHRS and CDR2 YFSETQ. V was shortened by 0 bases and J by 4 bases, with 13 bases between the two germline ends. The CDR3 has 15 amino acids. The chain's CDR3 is CASSLAAREAETQYF. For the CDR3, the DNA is TGCGCCAGCAGCTTGGCCGCCAGGGAGGCAGAGACCCAGTACTTC.

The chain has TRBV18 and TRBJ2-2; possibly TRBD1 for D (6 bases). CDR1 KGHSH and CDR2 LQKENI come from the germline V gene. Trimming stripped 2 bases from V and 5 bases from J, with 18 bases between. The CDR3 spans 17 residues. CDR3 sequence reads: CASSPYVPGQITGELFF. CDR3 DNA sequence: TGTGCCAGCTCACCATACGTACCCGGACAGATTACCGGGGAGCTGTTTTTT.

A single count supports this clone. The CDR3 nucleotides read TGTGCCAGCAGCCAAGGGGCAGGGGGCGATGGCTACACCTTC. This codes for CASSQGAGGDGYTF. J is TRBJ1-2 and V is TRBV14; 8 bases match TRBD1. The CDR3 has 14 residues. J was trimmed by 6 bases and V by 1 base; bases with no gene match: 4. Per germline, CDR1 SGHDN and CDR2 FVKESK. Variable domain in full (rest from reference TRBV14 and TRBJ1-2): EAGVTQFPSHSVIEKGQTVTLRCDPISGHDNLYWYRRVMGKEIKFLLHFVKESKQDESGMPNNRFLAERTGGTYSTLKVQPAELEDSGVYFCASSQGAGGDGYTFGSGTRLTVV.

CDR3 nucleotide sequence: TGTGCCAGCAGCTCCCGACAGGGCTCACTAGCTGGCTACACCTTC. The encoded protein is CASSSRQGSLAGYTF. The chain has TRBV5-8 and TRBJ1-2; TRBD1 aligns across 7 bases. The germline V gene has CDR1 SGHTS and CDR2 YDEGEE. This CDR3 contains 15 residues. The junction had 12 bases not matched to a gene; V was cut back by 3 bases and J by 7 bases.

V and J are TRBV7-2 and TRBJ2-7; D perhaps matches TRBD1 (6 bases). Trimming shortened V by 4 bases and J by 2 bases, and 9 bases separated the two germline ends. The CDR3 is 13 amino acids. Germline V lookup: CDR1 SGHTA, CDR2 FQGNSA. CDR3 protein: CASSSNRAYEQYF. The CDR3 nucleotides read TGTGCCAGCAGCTCGAACAGGGCCTACGAGCAGTACTTC.

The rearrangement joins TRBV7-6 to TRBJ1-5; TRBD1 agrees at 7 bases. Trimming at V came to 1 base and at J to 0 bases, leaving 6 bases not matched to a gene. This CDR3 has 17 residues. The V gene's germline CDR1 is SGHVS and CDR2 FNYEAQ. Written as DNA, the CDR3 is TGTGCCAGCAGCTTAGGACAGGGCGAGTATAGCAATCAGCCCCAGCATTTT. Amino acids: CASSLGQGEYSNQPQHF.

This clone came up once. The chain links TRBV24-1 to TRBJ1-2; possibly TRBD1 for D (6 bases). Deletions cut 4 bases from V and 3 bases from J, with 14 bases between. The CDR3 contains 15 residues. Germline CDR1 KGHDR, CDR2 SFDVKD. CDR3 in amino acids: CATSEAGAGDYGYTF. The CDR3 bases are TGTGCCACCAGTGAGGCGGGGGCAGGTGACTATGGCTACACCTTC.

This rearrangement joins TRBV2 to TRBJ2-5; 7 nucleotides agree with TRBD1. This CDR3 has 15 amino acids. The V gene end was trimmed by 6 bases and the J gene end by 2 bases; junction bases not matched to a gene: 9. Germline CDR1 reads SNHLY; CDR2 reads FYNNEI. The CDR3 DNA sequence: TGTGCCAGCAGCAAACGGATCAGGGGGCAAGAGACCCAGTACTTC. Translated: CASSKRIRGQETQYF.

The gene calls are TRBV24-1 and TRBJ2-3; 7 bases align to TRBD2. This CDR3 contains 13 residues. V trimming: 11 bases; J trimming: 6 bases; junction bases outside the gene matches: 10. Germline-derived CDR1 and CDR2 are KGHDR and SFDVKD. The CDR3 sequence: CAREAGAADTQYF. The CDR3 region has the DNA TGTGCCAGAGAGGCGGGAGCGGCCGATACGCAGTATTTT.

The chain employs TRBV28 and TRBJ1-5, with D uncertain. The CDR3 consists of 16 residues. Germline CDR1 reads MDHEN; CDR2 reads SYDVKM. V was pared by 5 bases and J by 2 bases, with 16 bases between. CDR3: CASSPSQTVGNQPQHF. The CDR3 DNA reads TGTGCCAGCAGTCCGTCGCAAACGGTTGGCAATCAGCCCCAGCATTTT.

Here the CDR3 DNA reads TGTGCCAGCGTCTACTCTGGAAACACCATATATTTT. Amino acid sequence: CASVYSGNTIYF. The rearrangement links TRBV19 to TRBJ1-3; no firm D call. The CDR3 extends over 12 amino acids. V was pared by 9 bases and J by 0 bases, with 6 bases between. Germline V CDR1 and CDR2: LNHDA, SQIVND (reference sequence).

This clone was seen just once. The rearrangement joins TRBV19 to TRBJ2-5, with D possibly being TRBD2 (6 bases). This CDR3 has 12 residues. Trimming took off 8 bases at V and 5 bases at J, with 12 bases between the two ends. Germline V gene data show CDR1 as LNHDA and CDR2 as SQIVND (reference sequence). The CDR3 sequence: CASGTRRETQYF. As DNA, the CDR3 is TGTGCCAGTGGGACTCGTCGGGAGACCCAGTACTTC.